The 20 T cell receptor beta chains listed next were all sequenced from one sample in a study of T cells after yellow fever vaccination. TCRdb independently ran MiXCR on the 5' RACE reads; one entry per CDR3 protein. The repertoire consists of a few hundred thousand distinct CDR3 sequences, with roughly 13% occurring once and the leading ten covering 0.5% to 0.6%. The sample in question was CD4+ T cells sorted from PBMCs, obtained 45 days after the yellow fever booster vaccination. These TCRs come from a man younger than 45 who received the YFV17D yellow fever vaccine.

The CDR3 loop reads CASSLFLGQGARYGANVLTF. The CDR3 nucleotides are TGTGCCAGCAGTTTATTCCTGGGACAGGGGGCGCGCTATGGGGCCAACGTCCTGACTTTC. V usage is TRBV28 and J usage is TRBJ2-6; 12 bases line up with TRBD1. The CDR3 totals 20 residues. Per germline, CDR1 MDHEN and CDR2 SYDVKM. V lost 1 base to trimming and J lost 3 bases; unmatched junction nucleotides: 10.

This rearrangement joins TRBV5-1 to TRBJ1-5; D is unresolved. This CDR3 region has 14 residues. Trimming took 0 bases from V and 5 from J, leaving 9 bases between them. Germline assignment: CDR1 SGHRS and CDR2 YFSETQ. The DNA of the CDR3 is TGCGCCAGCAGCTTGGGCGGAAGTGATCAGCCCCAGCATTTT. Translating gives CASSLGGSDQPQHF.

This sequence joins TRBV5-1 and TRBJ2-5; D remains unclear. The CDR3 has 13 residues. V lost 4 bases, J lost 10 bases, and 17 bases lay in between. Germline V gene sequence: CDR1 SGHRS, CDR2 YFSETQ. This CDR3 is CASSAGLGLDQYF. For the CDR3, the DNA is TGCGCCAGCAGCGCCGGCCTCGGGTTAGACCAGTACTTC.

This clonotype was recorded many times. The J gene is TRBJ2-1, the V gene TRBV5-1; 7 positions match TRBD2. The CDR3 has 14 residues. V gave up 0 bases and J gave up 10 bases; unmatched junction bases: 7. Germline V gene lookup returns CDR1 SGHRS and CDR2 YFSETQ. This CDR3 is CASSLDAGDQEQFF. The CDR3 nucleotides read TGCGCCAGCAGCTTGGATGCGGGAGATCAAGAGCAGTTCTTC.

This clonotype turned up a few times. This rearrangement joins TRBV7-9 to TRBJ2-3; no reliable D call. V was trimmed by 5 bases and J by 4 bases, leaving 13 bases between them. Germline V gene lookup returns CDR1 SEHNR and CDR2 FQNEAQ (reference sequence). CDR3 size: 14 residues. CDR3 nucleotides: TGTGCCAGCAGCCCAGAGTGGAGCCCAGATACGCAGTATTTT. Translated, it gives CASSPEWSPDTQYF.

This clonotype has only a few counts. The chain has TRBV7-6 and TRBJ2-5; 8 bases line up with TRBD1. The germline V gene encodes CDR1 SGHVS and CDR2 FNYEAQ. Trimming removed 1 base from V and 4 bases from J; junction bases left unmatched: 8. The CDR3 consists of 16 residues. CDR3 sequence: CASSLVVRQGLETQYF. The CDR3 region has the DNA TGTGCCAGCAGCTTAGTTGTGAGACAGGGGTTAGAGACCCAGTACTTC.

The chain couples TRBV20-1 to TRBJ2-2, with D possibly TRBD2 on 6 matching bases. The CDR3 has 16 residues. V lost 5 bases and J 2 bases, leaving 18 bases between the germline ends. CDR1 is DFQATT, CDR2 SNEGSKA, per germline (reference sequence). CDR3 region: CSAPARGSGNTGELFF. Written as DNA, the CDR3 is TGCAGTGCTCCCGCCCGGGGTAGCGGAAACACCGGGGAGCTGTTTTTT.

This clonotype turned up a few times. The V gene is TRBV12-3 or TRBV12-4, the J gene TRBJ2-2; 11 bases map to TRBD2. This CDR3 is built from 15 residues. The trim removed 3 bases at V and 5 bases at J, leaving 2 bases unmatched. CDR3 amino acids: CASSFRTSGTGELFF. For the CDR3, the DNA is TGTGCCAGCAGTTTTCGGACTAGCGGGACCGGGGAGCTGTTTTTT.

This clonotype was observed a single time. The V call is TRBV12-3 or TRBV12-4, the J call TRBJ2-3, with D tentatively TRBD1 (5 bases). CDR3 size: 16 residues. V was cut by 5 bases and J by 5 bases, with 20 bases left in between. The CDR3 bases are TGTGCCAGCAGTCAAGGGGCAGGACCCTCCAGAGATACGCAGTATTTT. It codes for CASSQGAGPSRDTQYF.

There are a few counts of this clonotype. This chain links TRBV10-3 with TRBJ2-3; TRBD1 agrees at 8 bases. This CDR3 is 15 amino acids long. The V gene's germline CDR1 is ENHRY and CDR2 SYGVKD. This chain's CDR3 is CATLFGTGLTDTQYF. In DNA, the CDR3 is TGTGCGACCCTTTTTGGGACAGGCCTCACAGATACGCAGTATTTT.

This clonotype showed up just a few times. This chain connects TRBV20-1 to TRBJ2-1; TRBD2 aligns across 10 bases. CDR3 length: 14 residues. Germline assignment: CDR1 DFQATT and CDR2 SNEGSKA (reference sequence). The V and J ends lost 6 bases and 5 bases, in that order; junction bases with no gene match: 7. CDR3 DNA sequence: TGCAGTGCGGCACTCGGACTAGCGGACAATGAGCAGTTCTTC. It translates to CSAALGLADNEQFF.

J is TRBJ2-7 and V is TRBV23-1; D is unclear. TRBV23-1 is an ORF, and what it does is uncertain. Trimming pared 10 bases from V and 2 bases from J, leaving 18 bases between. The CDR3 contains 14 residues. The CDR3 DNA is TGCGCCAACCCGACCCCGCGTAGGGCCTACGAGCAGTACTTC. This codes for CANPTPRRAYEQYF.

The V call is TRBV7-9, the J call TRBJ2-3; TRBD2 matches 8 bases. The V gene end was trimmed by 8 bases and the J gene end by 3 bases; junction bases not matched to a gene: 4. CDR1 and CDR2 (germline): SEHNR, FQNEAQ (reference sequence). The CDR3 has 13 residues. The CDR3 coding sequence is TGTGCCAGCGTCCGGGGGGGTACAGATACGCAGTATTTT. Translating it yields CASVRGGTDTQYF.

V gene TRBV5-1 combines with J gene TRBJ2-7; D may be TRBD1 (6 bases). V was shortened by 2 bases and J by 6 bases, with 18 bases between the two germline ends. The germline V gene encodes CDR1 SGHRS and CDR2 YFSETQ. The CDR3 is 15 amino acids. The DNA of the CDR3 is TGCGCCAGCAGCTTCGGGACAAAGGGTGTACGCGAGCAGTACTTC. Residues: CASSFGTKGVREQYF.

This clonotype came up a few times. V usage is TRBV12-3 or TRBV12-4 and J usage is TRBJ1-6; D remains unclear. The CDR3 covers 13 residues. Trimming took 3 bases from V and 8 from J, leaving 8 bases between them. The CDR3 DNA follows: TGTGCCAGCAGTTTCTGGGGTGATTCACCCCTCCACTTT. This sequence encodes CASSFWGDSPLHF.

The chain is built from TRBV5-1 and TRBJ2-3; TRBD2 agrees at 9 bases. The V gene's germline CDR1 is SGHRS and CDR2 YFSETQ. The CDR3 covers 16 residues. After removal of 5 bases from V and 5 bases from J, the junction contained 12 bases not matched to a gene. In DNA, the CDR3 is TGCGCCAGCAGGGAAGGGGCGGTGACTAGCGGAGATACGCAGTATTTT. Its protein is CASREGAVTSGDTQYF.

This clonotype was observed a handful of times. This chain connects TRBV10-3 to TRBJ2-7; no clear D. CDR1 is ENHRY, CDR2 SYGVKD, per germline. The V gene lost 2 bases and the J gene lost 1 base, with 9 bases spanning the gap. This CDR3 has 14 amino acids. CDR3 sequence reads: CAISEQRQSYEQYF. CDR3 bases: TGTGCCATCAGTGAGCAACGGCAGTCCTACGAGCAGTACTTC.

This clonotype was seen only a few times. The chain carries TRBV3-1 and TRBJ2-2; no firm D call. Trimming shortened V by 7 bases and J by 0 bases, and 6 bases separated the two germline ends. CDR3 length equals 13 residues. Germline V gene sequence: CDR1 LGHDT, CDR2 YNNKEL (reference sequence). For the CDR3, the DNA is TGTGCCAGCACTGGCGCGAACACCGGGGAGCTGTTTTTT. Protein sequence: CASTGANTGELFF.

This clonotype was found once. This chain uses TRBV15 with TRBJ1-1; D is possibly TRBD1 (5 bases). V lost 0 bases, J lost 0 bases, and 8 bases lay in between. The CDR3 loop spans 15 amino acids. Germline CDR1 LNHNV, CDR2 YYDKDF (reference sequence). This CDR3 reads CATSRERTLNTEAFF. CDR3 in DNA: TGTGCCACCAGCAGAGAAAGGACACTGAACACTGAAGCTTTCTTT.

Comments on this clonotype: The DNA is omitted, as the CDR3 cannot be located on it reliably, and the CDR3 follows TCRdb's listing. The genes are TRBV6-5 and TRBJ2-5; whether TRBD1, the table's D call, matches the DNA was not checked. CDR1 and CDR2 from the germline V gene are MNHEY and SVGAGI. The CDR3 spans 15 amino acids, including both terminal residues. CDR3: CASSSSGVGQETQYF.